This note documents a single TCR beta chain sequence. Using its own MiXCR run on the RACE reads, TCRdb lists one record per CDR3 protein. The sample has about 68,000 distinct CDR3 sequences; 10% to 11% are singletons. Germline V CDR1 and CDR2: SQVTM, ANQGSEA. V shed 6 bases, J shed 8 bases, and the junction held 8 bases outside the gene matches. CDR3 length: 13 residues. Time point specified: pre-sensitization, week 0. Treatment denoted: therapeutic diphenylcyclopropenone sensitization with weekly scalp DPC. This sample was taken from a study of human T cells and chemical hapten exposure. This chain joins TRBV29-1 and TRBJ1-2; 11 bases are shared with TRBD1. This specimen consisted of whole blood, obtained in connection with sensitization to the hapten diphenylcyclopropenone (DPC). The TCR was taken from a woman aged 45-60 years with alopecia areata. Some clones in this sample may be carry-over from other donors' samples. Here the CDR3 reads CSVRDRGFHGYTF. The CDR3 nucleotides are TGCAGCGTCCGGGACAGGGGGTTTCACGGCTACACCTTC. The full variable domain, rest sourced from reference TRBV29-1 and TRBJ1-2, is SAVISQKPSRDICQRGTSLTIQCQVDSQVTMMFWYRQQPGQSLTLIATANQGSEATYESGFVIDKFPISRPNLTFSTLTVSNMSPEDSSIYLCSVRDRGFHGYTFGSGTRLTVV.